What follows describes a single T cell receptor beta chain. Its target is not known. CD4+ cells yielded CD45RA+ naive and CD45RA-negative memory subsets. The germline V gene encodes CDR1 DFQATT and CDR2 SNEGSKA (reference sequence). This CDR3 spans 11 amino acids. Trimming removed 3 bases from V and 11 bases from J, with 13 bases in between. The sample belongs to a study of shared clonotypes between healthy human individuals. Study-wide points: Relative to memory subsets, naive subsets generally showed larger estimated richness.

TCRdb keeps only in-frame clones here, not all; method: immunoSEQ multiplex PCR. The sample has 2 million to 3 million clones; around nine tenths are singletons. The sequenced material came from naive CD4+ T cells sorted from blood. Subset reported: CD45RA+ positively selected. V is TRBV20-1 and J is TRBJ1-2; D is uncertain. This sequence originates from a young man in good health. The CDR3 reads CSASEQSGYTF. The CDR3 coding sequence is TGCAGTGCTAGTGAACAATCTGGGTACACCTTC.